This TCR beta chain appears in the sequencing data of a study of metastatic and nonmetastatic thyroid tumors. Study-level information: The authors compared repertoires across blood and tumor or nodule tissue from malignant and benign thyroid patients. Points from the study as a whole: Reports indicated that malignant thyroid tumors showed significantly higher TCR beta diversity than benign nodules did, in blood and tumor.

As processed by the authors: What underpinned the distant-metastasis classifier for papillary thyroid cancer was the set of CDR3 differences across clinicopathological groups. With MiXCR, TCRdb called clones anew from the PCR reads. These V and J calls rely on TCRdb rather than the paper's analysis. Of under 35,000 clones detected, 20% to 25% appear once; the ten largest clones hold about 15%. This clone was seen a handful of times. The antigen is undetermined. Patients had received no treatment of any kind before thyroid surgery. V gave up 5 bases and J gave up 2 bases, with 17 bases separating them. The V gene's germline CDR1 is KGHDR and CDR2 SFDVKD. CDR3 length: 16 amino acids.

Sequenced: blood. This chain links TRBV24-1 with TRBJ1-1; TRBD1 is a possible D gene (5 bases). The source is a female donor with papillary thyroid cancer or a benign thyroid nodule (not recorded which). Some clones in this sample may be carry-over from other donors' samples. The CDR3 reads CATSAQGARINTEAFF. Written as DNA, the CDR3 is TGTGCCACCAGTGCCCAAGGGGCCCGGATAAACACTGAAGCTTTCTTT.